The entry below gives a single T cell receptor beta chain sequence along with its context. Using immunoSEQ multiplex PCR, the repertoire was profiled, and TCRdb retains in-frame clones only, with some absent. The sample has 100,000 to 150,000 clones; about three quarters are singletons. This sample is drawn from a study of blood T cell repertoires in COVID-19. Study as a whole: Acute and convalescent COVID-19 specimens originated in the United States, Italy and Spain.

Trimming cost V 6 bases and J 4 bases, with 13 bases left between them. The CDR3 is 13 amino acids. The source is a human donor with acute or convalescent COVID-19. The donor label of this sample is uncertain. J is TRBJ2-7 and V is TRBV12-3 or TRBV12-4; D remains unclear. Sequencing input: peripheral blood. The CDR3, as DNA: TGTGCCAGCAGCCCAGATCATAATTACGAGCAGTACGTC. Translation: CASSPDHNYEQYV.